A selection of T cell receptor beta chains follows, all from one sample in a study of Ad26.COV2.S vaccination and SARS-CoV-2 variants. Assay used: immunoSEQ multiplex PCR; TCRdb lists only in-frame clones, some missing. The repertoire has 350,000 to 450,000 clones, 85% of them found once; the top ten carry 3% to 4%. The starting material was peripheral blood, obtained in a trial of Ad26.COV2.S vaccine versus placebo. The receptors stem from a person aged 18-60 years who received the Ad26.COV2.S COVID-19 vaccine or a placebo. CDR3s include the opening cysteine and the closing phenylalanine or tryptophan. Not all rows give a size; the values are once, few, many and, for expanded clones, a class.

j_call,clone_size,cdr3_length,v_call,cdr3_aa
TRBJ2-1,many,14,TRBV9,CASSVGESYNEQFF
TRBJ1-4,-,15,TRBV7-9,CASSSVEQVNEKLFF
TRBJ2-1,-,15,TRBV4-3,CASRQRGDSYNEQFF
TRBJ2-2,-,16,TRBV11-3,CASSQMEGGNGGELFF
TRBJ2-7,-,14,TRBV20-1,CSASSRQGFYEQYF
TRBJ2-3,-,14,TRBV19,CASSPWPDTDTQYF
TRBJ2-7,-,15,TRBV4-3,CASSQDRATSYEQYF
TRBJ2-3,-,15,TRBV10-3,CAIQPGTGGFDTQYF
TRBJ2-1,-,13,TRBV28,CASEGDARNEQFF
TRBJ2-7,-,14,TRBV27,CASSGVRGPYEQYF
TRBJ1-6,-,14,TRBV19,CASQNTVRDSPLHF
TRBJ1-4,-,15,TRBV28,CASSFFGTAGRELFF
TRBJ2-4,-,14,TRBV5-1,CASSLTWDTSIQYF
TRBJ1-4,-,14,TRBV2,CASRAGVVDEKLFF
TRBJ2-1,-,17,TRBV7-9,CASSSKVGQGTYNEQFF
TRBJ1-2,-,16,TRBV19,CASSYVLGGRSSGYTF
TRBJ2-1,-,14,TRBV5-1,CASSGGTNDNEQFF
TRBJ2-1,once,14,TRBV5-4,CASSKTGSYNEQFF
TRBJ2-3,once,13,TRBV6-5,CASTPGGTDTQYF
TRBJ2-7,-,15,TRBV9,CASSVRGGPINEQYF
TRBJ2-2,-,16,TRBV6-7,CASSYQEREITGELFF
TRBJ2-7,-,13,TRBV7-2,CASSFPASYEQYF
TRBJ2-1,once,15,TRBV6-5,CATRRRGPLGTEQFF
TRBJ2-3,-,15,TRBV6-5,CASSSGGGAGDTQYF
TRBJ1-1,-,13,TRBV30,CAGGAGKRSEAFF
TRBJ2-3,-,15,TRBV14,CASSQVYGFSDTQYF
TRBJ2-5,-,15,TRBV9,CASSVEASGRGAQYF
TRBJ2-1,-,13,TRBV12-3/TRBV12-4,CASSLVTGSEQFF
TRBJ1-4,-,14,TRBV11-2,CASSLFRLDEKLFF